Here is one T cell receptor (beta chain) with its context. Its specificity is unknown. The sample is drawn from a study of cytomegalovirus exposure and HLA in healthy donors. Points from the study as a whole: Using a false discovery rate of 0.05, a later analysis showed that some 16,000 TCR beta sequences were associated with HLA alleles.

13 Jbeta primers and 60 Vbeta primers were used for the PCR. The repertoire was sequenced with immunoSEQ multiplex PCR; TCRdb's copy has only in-frame clones and lacks some. The table records some 160,000 clones, around four fifths of them present only once. Germline V gene sequence: CDR1 KGHSH, CDR2 LQKENI. V was pared by 5 bases and J by 0 bases, with 7 bases of the junction left unmatched. The CDR3 runs to 16 residues. V usage is TRBV18 and J usage is TRBJ2-7; 10 bases line up with TRBD1. Sequencing was carried out using PBMCs. This sequence originates from a man aged 18 to 30 in good health and CMV-seronegative. This chain's CDR3 is CASSSGTGEISYEQYF. The CDR3 DNA sequence: TGTGCCAGCTCATCAGGGACAGGGGAGATCTCCTACGAGCAGTACTTC.